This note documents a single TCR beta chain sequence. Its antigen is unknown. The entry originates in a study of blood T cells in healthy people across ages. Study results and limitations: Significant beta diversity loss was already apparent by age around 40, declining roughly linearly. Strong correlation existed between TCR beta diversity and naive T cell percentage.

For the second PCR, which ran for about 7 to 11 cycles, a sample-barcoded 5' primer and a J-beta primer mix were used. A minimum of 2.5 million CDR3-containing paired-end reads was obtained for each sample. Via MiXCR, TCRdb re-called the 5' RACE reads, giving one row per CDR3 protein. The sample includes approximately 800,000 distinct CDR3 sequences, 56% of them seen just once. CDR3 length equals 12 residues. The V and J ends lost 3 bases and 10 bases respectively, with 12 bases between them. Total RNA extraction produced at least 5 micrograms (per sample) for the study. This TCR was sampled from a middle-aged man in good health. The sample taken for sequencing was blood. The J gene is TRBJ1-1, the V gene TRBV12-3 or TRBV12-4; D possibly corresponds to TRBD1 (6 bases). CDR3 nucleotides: TGTGCCAGCAGTTTCCCACAGGGAGCAGCTTTCTTT. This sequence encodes CASSFPQGAAFF.